Listed below are T cell receptor beta chains from one sample, sequenced in a study of molecular identifiers for immune sequencing clone quantification. TCRdb fed the PCR reads into MiXCR, producing one record per CDR3 protein. The sample lists about 510,000 distinct CDR3 sequences, under 30% occurring once. The sample consisted of naive CD8+ T cells from blood, with Jurkat cell RNA spiked in. These receptors were collected from a human donor in good health. Some libraries in this study had Jurkat cell RNA spiked in. CDR3s include the opening cysteine and the closing phenylalanine or tryptophan. The D gene is left open where the match is weak. Size is omitted from some rows. Given values are once, few, many or a class for expanded clones.

11,TRBV30,.,.,TRBJ2-7,CAWSPDREQYF,TGTGCCTGGAGTCCGGACCGCGAGCAGTACTTC
12,TRBV29-1,.,TRBD1,TRBJ2-1,CSVWTGQAEQFF,TGCAGCGTTTGGACAGGTCAGGCTGAGCAGTTCTTC
13,TRBV7-9,many,TRBD1,TRBJ1-4,CASSYGTDEKLFF,TGTGCCAGCAGTTATGGGACAGATGAAAAACTGTTTTTT
14,TRBV4-3,many,.,TRBJ2-3,CASSQGQRLDTQYF,TGCGCCAGCAGCCAAGGGCAGAGGTTAGATACGCAGTATTTT
13,TRBV12-3/TRBV12-4,.,.,TRBJ2-2,CASTPDGSGELFF,TGTGCCAGCACCCCCGACGGTAGCGGGGAGCTGTTTTTT
18,TRBV4-3,many,.,TRBJ2-3,CASSQEMARGGSTDTQYF,TGCGCCAGCAGCCAAGAAATGGCGCGGGGCGGAAGCACAGATACGCAGTATTTT
14,TRBV4-3,many,.,TRBJ1-1,CASSQDAVNTEAFF,TGCGCCAGCAGCCAAGATGCGGTGAACACTGAAGCTTTCTTT
14,TRBV11-2,.,.,TRBJ2-5,CASSNATDPETQYF,TGTGCCAGCAGCAACGCGACAGATCCGGAGACCCAGTACTTC
13,TRBV6-5,.,.,TRBJ2-5,CASNSVRGGTQYF,TGTGCCAGCAACTCGGTTAGGGGAGGGACCCAGTACTTC
18,TRBV11-2,few,TRBD2,TRBJ2-1,CASSPGLAGGLSYNEQFF,TGTGCCAGCAGCCCCGGACTAGCGGGAGGCCTTTCCTACAATGAGCAGTTCTTC
13,TRBV7-6,.,TRBD1,TRBJ1-4,CVSRNRGLEKLFF,TGTGTCAGCAGGAACAGGGGGCTTGAAAAACTGTTTTTT
20,TRBV23-1,.,.,TRBJ1-1,CASSRASNQFREWSGTEAFF,TGCGCCAGCAGTCGCGCTAGCAATCAGTTCCGGGAATGGTCGGGTACTGAAGCTTTCTTT
16,TRBV6-2/TRBV6-3,.,.,TRBJ2-3,CASTLWQGSNTDTQYF,TGTGCCAGCACCCTATGGCAGGGTTCAAACACAGATACGCAGTATTTT
11,TRBV6-1,few,.,TRBJ2-2,CASWRGGELFF,TGTGCCTCTTGGAGGGGGGGGGAGCTGTTTTTT
14,TRBV29-1,many,.,TRBJ2-1,CSVEESGHHNEQFF,TGCAGCGTTGAAGAGTCTGGGCACCACAATGAGCAGTTCTTC
15,TRBV7-2,many,.,TRBJ1-5,CASSMTGGGNQPQHF,TGTGCCAGCAGCATGACAGGAGGGGGCAATCAGCCCCAGCATTTT
16,TRBV11-2,.,TRBD2,TRBJ2-1,CASSVGLAVTVNEQFF,TGTGCCAGCAGCGTAGGACTAGCGGTGACCGTCAATGAGCAGTTCTTC
19,TRBV27,.,.,TRBJ2-3,CASSLVGPSPPTSTDTQYF,TGTGCCAGCAGTTTGGTTGGACCCAGTCCTCCTACTAGCACAGATACGCAGTATTTT
18,TRBV4-2,few,.,TRBJ1-6,CASSQDQGSFIVSSPLHF,TGTGCCAGCAGCCAAGATCAAGGGAGTTTTATTGTCAGCTCACCCCTCCACTTT
13,TRBV20-1,.,TRBD2,TRBJ2-7,CSASLAGVYEPYF,TGCAGTGCTAGCCTAGCGGGGGTCTACGAGCCGTACTTC
15,TRBV10-3,.,TRBD1,TRBJ2-1,CAISELGQGANEQFF,TGTGCCATCAGTGAGTTGGGACAGGGGGCCAATGAGCAGTTCTTC
14,TRBV7-3,few,TRBD1,TRBJ1-5,CASSTGQLNQPQHF,TGTGCCAGCAGCACGGGACAGTTGAATCAGCCCCAGCATTTT
15,TRBV24-1,few,TRBD2,TRBJ2-1,CATSAELAGVQEQFF,TGTGCCACCAGTGCGGAACTAGCGGGAGTACAGGAGCAGTTCTTC
17,TRBV6-2/TRBV6-3,few,TRBD2,TRBJ2-3,CASSYGRASGDSDTQYF,TGTGCCAGCAGTTATGGTCGGGCTAGCGGGGACAGTGATACGCAGTATTTT
15,TRBV9,few,.,TRBJ2-1,CASSVGVGGGGEQFF,TGTGCCAGCAGCGTAGGAGTAGGTGGAGGCGGTGAGCAGTTCTTC
16,TRBV27,many,TRBD2,TRBJ2-3,CASSLIAGVGTDTQYF,TGTGCCAGCAGTCTCATAGCGGGGGTGGGCACAGATACGCAGTATTTT
21,TRBV3-1,few,TRBD1,TRBJ2-5,CASSLAGTGRLAALPQETQYF,TGTGCCAGCAGCCTTGCTGGGACAGGGCGGCTAGCGGCGCTTCCCCAAGAGACCCAGTACTTC
12,TRBV6-2/TRBV6-3,.,TRBD1,TRBJ2-1,CASSRQGHEQFF,TGTGCCAGCAGTCGACAGGGGCATGAGCAGTTCTTC
14,TRBV27,few,TRBD2,TRBJ2-5,CASSFSGGAETQYF,TGTGCCAGCAGTTTTAGCGGGGGGGCGGAGACCCAGTACTTC
15,TRBV25-1,few,.,TRBJ2-4,CASSEYSYGENIQYF,TGTGCCAGCAGTGAATATTCTTATGGGGAAAACATTCAGTACTTC
15,TRBV12-3/TRBV12-4,few,TRBD1,TRBJ1-1,CASSLWDRGLSEAFF,TGTGCCAGCAGTTTGTGGGACAGGGGGCTAAGTGAAGCTTTCTTT
15,TRBV29-1,many,TRBD1,TRBJ2-7,CSVTTARTGGYEQYF,TGCAGCGTTACAACTGCGAGGACAGGGGGCTACGAGCAGTACTTC
16,TRBV6-2/TRBV6-3,few,TRBD1,TRBJ2-2,CASRPRQGRSTGELFF,TGTGCCAGCAGACCCCGACAGGGGAGGAGCACCGGGGAGCTGTTTTTT
14,TRBV29-1,many,TRBD2,TRBJ2-7,CSVEELAGVHEQYF,TGCAGCGTTGAAGAACTAGCGGGGGTCCACGAGCAGTACTTC
16,TRBV5-4,few,TRBD2,TRBJ2-3,CASSSIAGGLPDTQYF,TGTGCCAGCAGCTCCATAGCGGGGGGGCTCCCAGATACGCAGTATTTT
15,TRBV10-2,.,.,TRBJ1-5,CASGGSSYSNQPQHF,TGCGCCAGTGGCGGGTCTTCTTATAGCAATCAGCCCCAGCATTTT
16,TRBV7-2,.,TRBD2,TRBJ2-1,CASSPGTSGSRDEQLF,TGTGCCAGCAGCCCCGGGACTAGCGGGAGTCGGGATGAGCAGCTCTTC
14,TRBV27,.,.,TRBJ1-2,CASSPYRDDYGYTF,TGTGCCAGCAGCCCATACAGGGATGACTATGGCTACACCTTC
13,TRBV29-1,many,.,TRBJ2-5,CSVVQGQQETQYF,TGCAGCGTTGTCCAGGGCCAACAAGAGACCCAGTACTTC
13,TRBV30,many,TRBD1,TRBJ2-7,CAWETGESYEQYF,TGTGCCTGGGAGACAGGGGAATCCTACGAGCAGTACTTC
13,TRBV29-1,many,.,TRBJ2-2,CSVRTPNTGELFF,TGCAGCGTTAGGACACCGAACACCGGGGAGCTGTTTTTT
13,TRBV20-1,few,.,TRBJ2-7,CSASYGRGYEQYF,TGCAGTGCTAGTTACGGCAGGGGTTACGAGCAGTACTTC
15,TRBV28,few,TRBD1,TRBJ1-5,CASSLTGGAGQPQHF,TGTGCCAGCAGTCTTACAGGGGGCGCGGGACAGCCCCAGCATTTT
14,TRBV5-6,.,.,TRBJ2-2,CASSAGLPTGELFF,TGTGCCAGCAGCGCAGGACTACCCACCGGGGAGCTGTTTTTT
18,TRBV29-1,many,TRBD2,TRBJ2-1,CSVEGVNSGSGSYNEQFF,TGCAGCGTTGAAGGGGTAAATAGCGGGAGTGGGTCCTACAATGAGCAGTTCTTC
15,TRBV5-5,.,.,TRBJ1-1,CASSFVTGRDPEAFF,TGTGCCAGCAGCTTTGTTACTGGCAGGGACCCTGAAGCTTTCTTT